Presented here are 9 T cell receptor beta chains from one specimen sequenced in a study of OX40 agonist ivuxolimab in advanced cancers. Data came from immunoSEQ multiplex PCR; TCRdb stores just in-frame clones and leaves some out. The table records 82,000 or so clones, approximately 85% of them present only once. The specimen comprised CD4+ or CD8+ T cells sorted from blood, sampled in a trial of the OX40 agonist ivuxolimab. The receptors originated from an adult with an advanced solid tumor such as melanoma, head and neck, liver or kidney cancer.

This chain links TRBV7-9 with TRBJ2-2; 9 bases agree with TRBD2. The CDR3 spans 15 residues. The V segment lost 4 bases and the J segment 3 bases; nucleotides outside the gene matches: 3. Per the germline V gene, CDR1 is SEHNR and CDR2 is FQNEAQ (reference sequence). This chain's CDR3 is CASSSTSGDTGELFF. The CDR3 bases are TGTGCCAGCAGCTCGACTAGCGGCGACACCGGGGAGCTGTTTTTT.

This clone occurred once. The rearrangement joins TRBV7-3 to TRBJ2-1, with D perhaps TRBD1 (7 bases). CDR1 is SGHTA, CDR2 FQGTGA, per germline. Between the trimmed V and J ends, which lost 5 bases and 10 bases, there was a span of 15 bases. The CDR3 is 13 residues long. In DNA, the CDR3 is TGTGCCAGCAGCAACCGACAGGGAGGCGAGCAGTTCTTC. Translated: CASSNRQGGEQFF.

V is TRBV19 and J is TRBJ1-2; no clear D gene. CDR1 and CDR2 (germline): LNHDA, SQIVND (reference sequence). The V and J ends lost 5 bases and 8 bases respectively, with 18 bases between them. The CDR3 length is 14 residues. CDR3 sequence: CASSGLGTTAGYTF. CDR3 DNA: TGTGCCAGTAGTGGCCTGGGTACTACGGCGGGCTACACCTTC.

CDR3 region: CASSTTGTANIQYF. CDR3 coding DNA: TGTGCCAGCAGTACCACCGGGACAGCAAACATTCAGTACTTC. J is TRBJ2-4 and V is TRBV28; 7 bases fit TRBD1. The CDR3 consists of 14 residues. Trimming removed 5 bases from V and 6 bases from J; junction bases left unmatched: 7. Germline assignment: CDR1 MDHEN and CDR2 SYDVKM.

This chain joins TRBV11-2 and TRBJ2-2; TRBD2 matches 10 bases. From germline, CDR1 is SGHAT and CDR2 FQNNGV. The J segment lost 4 bases and the V segment lost 5 bases, leaving 7 bases of the junction unmatched. The CDR3 has 16 amino acids. This CDR3 reads CASSLALAGGTGELFF. The CDR3 DNA is TGTGCCAGCAGCCTTGCCTTAGCGGGGGGCACCGGGGAGCTGTTTTTT.

The V and J genes are TRBV18 and TRBJ2-1; D call uncertain. CDR1 and CDR2 (germline): KGHSH, LQKENI. The CDR3 runs to 14 residues. Trimming took 4 bases from V and 5 from J, leaving 12 bases between them. In DNA, the CDR3 is TGTGCCAGCTCACGAAAAGATTCGGACAATGAGCAGTTCTTC. Amino acid sequence: CASSRKDSDNEQFF.

The chain joins TRBV7-3 to TRBJ1-6, with D hard to call. The V and J ends lost 2 bases and 6 bases respectively, with 5 bases between them. The CDR3 loop spans 13 amino acids. Per the germline V gene, CDR1 is SGHTA and CDR2 is FQGTGA. The CDR3 loop reads CASSLASNSPLHF. The CDR3 DNA reads as TGTGCCAGCAGCTTAGCCAGTAATTCACCCCTCCACTTT.

The gene calls are TRBV14 and TRBJ1-1; 7 nucleotides match TRBD1. J gave up 4 bases and V 5 bases, and 7 bases lay outside the gene matches. Germline values: CDR1 SGHDN, CDR2 FVKESK. CDR3 length: 14 residues. The CDR3 reads CASSFTGEGTEAFF. CDR3 DNA sequence: TGTGCCAGCAGCTTTACAGGGGAGGGCACTGAAGCTTTCTTT.

V gene TRBV7-9 combines with J gene TRBJ2-3, with unresolved D. In germline, CDR1 is SEHNR, CDR2 FQNEAQ (reference sequence). The CDR3 consists of 14 residues. The V end lost 6 bases, the J end lost 3 bases, and 13 bases lay between the germline ends. The CDR3 loop reads CASRLGLETDTQYF. In DNA form, the CDR3 reads TGTGCCAGCAGGCTAGGGCTAGAAACAGATACGCAGTATTTT.